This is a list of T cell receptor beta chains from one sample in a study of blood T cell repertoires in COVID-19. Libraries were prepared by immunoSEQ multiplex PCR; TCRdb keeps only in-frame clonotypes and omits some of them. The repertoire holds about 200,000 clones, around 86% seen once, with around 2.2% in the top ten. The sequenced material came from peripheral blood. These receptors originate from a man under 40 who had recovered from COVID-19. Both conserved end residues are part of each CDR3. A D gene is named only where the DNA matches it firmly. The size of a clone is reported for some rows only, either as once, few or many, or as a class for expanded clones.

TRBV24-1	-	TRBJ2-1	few	CATKMGGRDEQFF	TGTGCCACCAAGATGGGGGGGCGGGATGAGCAGTTCTTC
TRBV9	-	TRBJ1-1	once	CASSEGDTEAFF	TGTGCCAGCAGCGAAGGGGACACTGAAGCTTTCTTT
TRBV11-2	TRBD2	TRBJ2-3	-	CASSLGVSGGAGDTQYF	TGTGCCAGCAGCTTAGGTGTTAGCGGGGGGGCCGGAGATACGCAGTATTTT
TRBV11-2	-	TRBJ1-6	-	CASRPRITAEAGNSPLHF	TGTGCCAGCAGGCCTAGAATTACCGCAGAGGCTGGCAATTCACCCCTCCACTTT
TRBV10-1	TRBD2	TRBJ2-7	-	CVGGSEQYF	TGCGTCGGGGGGAGCGAGCAGTACTTC
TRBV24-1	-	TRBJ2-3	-	CATTAGTGPRGDTQYF	TGTGCCACCACAGCCGGCACAGGGCCCCGCGGAGATACGCAGTATTTT
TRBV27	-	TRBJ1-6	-	CASSSLPPSQASPLHF	TGTGCCAGCAGTTCCTTACCGCCGTCCCAGGCTTCACCCCTCCACTTT
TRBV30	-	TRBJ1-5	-	CAWSLTNQPQHF	TGTGCCTGGAGCCTAACGAATCAGCCCCAGCATTTT
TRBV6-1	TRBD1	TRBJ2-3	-	CASSGWTGGKTDTQYF	TGTGCCAGCAGTGGTTGGACAGGGGGCAAGACAGATACGCAGTATTTT
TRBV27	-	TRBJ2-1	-	CASSLGAYNEQFF	TGTGCCAGCAGCCTCGGTGCCTACAATGAGCAGTTCTTC
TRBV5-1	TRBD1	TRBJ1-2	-	CASSSILTGGEGYTF	TGCGCCAGCAGCTCAATACTCACAGGGGGCGAGGGCTACACCTTC
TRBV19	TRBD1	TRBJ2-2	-	CASSWGQDVTGELFF	TGTGCCAGTAGTTGGGGACAGGATGTCACCGGGGAGCTGTTTTTT
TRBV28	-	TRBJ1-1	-	CASSLKGPTEAFF	TGTGCCAGCAGTTTAAAGGGGCCGACTGAAGCTTTCTTT
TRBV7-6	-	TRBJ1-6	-	CASSRAGVRSPLHF	TGTGCCAGCAGCCGCGCGGGGGTTCGTTCACCCCTCCACTTT
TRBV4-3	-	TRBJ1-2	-	CASSPTGGTPTIYGYTF	TGCGCCAGCAGCCCCACCGGAGGCACCCCTACGATCTATGGCTACACCTTC
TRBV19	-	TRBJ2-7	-	CASSIYGGDGFSYEQYF	TGTGCCAGTAGTATTTACGGAGGGGACGGATTCTCCTACGAGCAGTACTTC
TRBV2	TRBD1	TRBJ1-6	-	CATYQIDRVNSPLHF	TGTGCCACCTACCAGATCGACAGGGTTAATTCACCCCTCCACTTT
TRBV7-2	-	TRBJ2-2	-	CASRPQGTGELFF	TGTGCCAGCCGACCACAGGGAACCGGGGAGCTGTTTTTT
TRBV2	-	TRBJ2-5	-	CASSEARKTQYF	TGTGCCAGCAGTGAAGCGCGTAAGACCCAGTACTTC
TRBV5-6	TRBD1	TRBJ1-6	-	CASSLVSGGSPLHF	TGTGCCAGCAGCTTGGTCTCAGGGGGTTCACCCCTCCACTTT
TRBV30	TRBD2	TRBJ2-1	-	CAWSHGTSGGPLSYNEQFF	TGTGCCTGGAGTCATGGGACTAGCGGGGGCCCCCTCTCCTACAATGAGCAGTTCTTC
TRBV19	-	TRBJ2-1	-	CASSITTLANNEQFF	TGTGCCAGTAGTATTACAACATTAGCTAACAATGAGCAGTTCTTC
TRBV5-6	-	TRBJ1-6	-	CASSRAVSYLNSPLHF	TGTGCCAGCAGCCGAGCGGTCTCTTACCTTAATTCACCCCTCCACTTT
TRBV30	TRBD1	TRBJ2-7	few	CARGTDSYEQYF	TGTGCCCGTGGGACAGACTCCTACGAGCAGTACTTC
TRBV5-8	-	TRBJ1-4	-	CASSAFLGANEKLFF	TGTGCCAGCAGCGCCTTTTTAGGGGCTAATGAAAAACTGTTTTTT
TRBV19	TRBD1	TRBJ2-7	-	CASSMGQVGEQYF	TGTGCCAGTAGTATGGGACAGGTTGGTGAGCAGTACTTC
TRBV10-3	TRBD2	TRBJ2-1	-	CATRLAAYNEQFF	TGTGCCACCAGACTAGCGGCCTACAATGAGCAGTTCTTC
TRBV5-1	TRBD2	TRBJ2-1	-	CASSGAGGTYNEQFF	TGCGCCAGCAGTGGGGCGGGGGGCACCTACAATGAGCAGTTCTTC
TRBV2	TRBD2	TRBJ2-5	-	CASTKGRGGETQYF	TGTGCCAGCACAAAAGGGCGGGGGGGAGAGACCCAGTACTTC
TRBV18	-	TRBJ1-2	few	CASSPQLSTKNYGYTF	TGTGCCAGCTCACCACAACTCTCTACTAAGAACTATGGCTACACCTTC
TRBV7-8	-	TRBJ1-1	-	CASSLEWRLNTEAFF	TGTGCCAGCAGCTTAGAATGGAGGCTGAACACTGAAGCTTTCTTT
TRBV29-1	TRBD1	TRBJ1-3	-	CSVGTGTGGAVAGNTIYF	TGCAGCGTTGGGACCGGGACAGGGGGCGCGGTGGCTGGAAACACCATATATTTT
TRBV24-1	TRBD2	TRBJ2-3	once	CATSQLASGASTDTQYF	TGTGCCACCAGTCAACTTGCTAGCGGGGCAAGCACAGATACGCAGTATTTT
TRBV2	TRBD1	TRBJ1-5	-	CASSEGDRGLAGNQPQHF	TGTGCCAGCAGTGAAGGGGACAGGGGGCTCGCGGGCAATCAGCCCCAGCATTTT
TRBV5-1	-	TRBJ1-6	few	CASSLDLLSSYNSPLHF	TGCGCCAGCAGCCTGGACCTCCTTAGCTCCTATAATTCACCCCTCCACTTT
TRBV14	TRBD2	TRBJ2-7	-	CASSVRGGPLLYEQYF	TGTGCCAGCAGCGTTCGGGGGGGCCCGCTCCTTTACGAGCAGTACTTC
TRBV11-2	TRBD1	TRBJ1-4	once	CASSLRTGAITNEKLFF	TGTGCCAGCAGCTTAAGGACAGGTGCCATAACTAATGAAAAACTGTTTTTT
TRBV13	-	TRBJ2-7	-	CASSPRGSGRPSYEQYF	TGTGCCAGCAGCCCCAGAGGGAGCGGACGGCCCTCCTACGAGCAGTACTTC
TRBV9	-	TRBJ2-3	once	CASSGSSETDTQYF	TGTGCCAGCAGCGGGTCTAGCGAAACAGATACGCAGTATTTT
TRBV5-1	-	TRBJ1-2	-	CASSWATGDDGYTF	TGCGCCAGCAGCTGGGCGACAGGTGACGATGGCTACACCTTC